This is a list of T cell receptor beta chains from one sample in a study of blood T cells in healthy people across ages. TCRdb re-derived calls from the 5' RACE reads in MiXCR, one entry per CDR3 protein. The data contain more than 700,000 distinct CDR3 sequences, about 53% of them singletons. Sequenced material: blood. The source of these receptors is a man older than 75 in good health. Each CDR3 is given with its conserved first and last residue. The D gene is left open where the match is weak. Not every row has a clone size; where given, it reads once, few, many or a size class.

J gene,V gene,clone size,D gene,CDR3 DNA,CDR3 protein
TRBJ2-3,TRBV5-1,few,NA,TGCGCCAGCAGCTTCGCAGGGGGGAGGACAGATACGCAGTATTTT,CASSFAGGRTDTQYF
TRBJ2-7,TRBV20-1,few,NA,TGCAGTGCTAGAGCCAAGGGACTGACCTACGAGCAGTACTTC,CSARAKGLTYEQYF
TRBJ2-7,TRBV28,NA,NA,TGTGCCAGCAGTTTAAGCGGGCAGAGCTCCTACGAGCAGTACTTC,CASSLSGQSSYEQYF
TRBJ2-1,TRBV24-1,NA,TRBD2,TGTGCCACCAGTGGGGGACTACTATCCTACAATGAGCAGTTCTTC,CATSGGLLSYNEQFF
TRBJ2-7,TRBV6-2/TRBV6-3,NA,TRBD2,TGTGCCAGCAACCCAACACCTGGACTAGGGGAATACGAGCAGTACTTC,CASNPTPGLGEYEQYF
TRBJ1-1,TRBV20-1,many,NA,TGCAGGGCGTACCCTGGGGACACTGAAGCTTTCTTT,CRAYPGDTEAFF
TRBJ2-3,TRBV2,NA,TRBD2,TGTGCCAGCAGTAGGACTAGGGTCACAGATACGCAGTATTTT,CASSRTRVTDTQYF
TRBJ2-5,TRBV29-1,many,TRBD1,TGCAGCGTGGCACAGGGGGCGGAGACCCAGTACTTC,CSVAQGAETQYF
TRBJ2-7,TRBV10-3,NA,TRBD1,TGTGCCATCAGCCGACAGGGGGCTTCCTACGAGCAGTACTTC,CAISRQGASYEQYF
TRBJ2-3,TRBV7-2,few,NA,TGTGCCAGCAGACCTTCCTGGGGCGCCCTACAGGGATACGCGTATTTT,CASRPSWGALQGYAYF
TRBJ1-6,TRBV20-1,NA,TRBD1,TGCAGTGCCGGACAGGGAAATTCACCCCTCCACTTT,CSAGQGNSPLHF
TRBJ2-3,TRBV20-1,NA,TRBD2,TGCAGTGCTAGAGATCAACTAGCGACCCAAGACGCGTATTTT,CSARDQLATQDAYF
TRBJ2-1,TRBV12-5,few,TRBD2,TGTGCTAGTGGTCACCAGCAGGGACTAGCGGGAATTGAGCAGTTCTTC,CASGHQQGLAGIEQFF
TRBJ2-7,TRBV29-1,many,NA,TGCAGCGTTGAAGAGGGTGTCCACGAGCAGTACTTC,CSVEEGVHEQYF
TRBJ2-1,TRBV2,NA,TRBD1,TGTGCCAGCAGAACCGGGACAGGGGCCTTGTACAATGAGCAGTTCTTC,CASRTGTGALYNEQFF
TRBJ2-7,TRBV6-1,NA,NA,TGTGCCAGCAGTGAAGCGCTTCATGAGGTGTGGAGCTACGAGCAGTACTTC,CASSEALHEVWSYEQYF
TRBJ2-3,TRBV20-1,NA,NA,TGCAGTGCTCCTCACTCGGAGGACAGATACGCGTATTTT,CSAPHSEDRYAYF
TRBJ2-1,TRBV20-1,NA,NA,TGCAGTGCTAGAGATGGCCTAGCCTCCTACAATGAGCAGTTCTTC,CSARDGLASYNEQFF
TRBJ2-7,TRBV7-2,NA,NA,TGTGCCAGCAGCGCACCACGCCAGTTCGAAACTCCTAGCTCCTACGAGCAGTACTTC,CASSAPRQFETPSSYEQYF
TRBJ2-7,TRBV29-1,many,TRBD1,TGCAGCGTTAAGGGGGCTTACGAGCAGTACTTC,CSVKGAYEQYF
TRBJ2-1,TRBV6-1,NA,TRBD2,TGTGCCAGCAAGGGACTAGCGGGAGGGCGGCACAATGAGCAGTTCTTC,CASKGLAGGRHNEQFF
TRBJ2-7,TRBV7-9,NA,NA,TGTGCCAGCAGCGCCTACATAACAGGCCGTCGGGAGCAGTACTTC,CASSAYITGRREQYF
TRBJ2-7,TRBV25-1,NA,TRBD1,TGTGCCAGCAGTAAGACAGGGTTTTGGAACGAGCAGTACTTC,CASSKTGFWNEQYF
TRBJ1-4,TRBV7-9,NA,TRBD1,TGTGCCAGCAGCTCCGAGGACAGGGATCATGAAAAACTGTTTTTT,CASSSEDRDHEKLFF
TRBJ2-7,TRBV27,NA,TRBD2,TGTGCCAGCAGGACTAGCGGGCGAGGGGCCTTCTACGAGCAGTACTTC,CASRTSGRGAFYEQYF
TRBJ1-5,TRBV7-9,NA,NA,TGTGCCAGCAGCGAACAAACCGACGGTTACAATCAGCCCCAGCATTTT,CASSEQTDGYNQPQHF
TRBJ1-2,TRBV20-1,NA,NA,TGCAGTGCTTCCCGGGACCGGGATTATGGCTACACCTTC,CSASRDRDYGYTF
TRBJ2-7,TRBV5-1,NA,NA,TGCGCCAGCAATTTGGGTCAGGGGGGGCCCTACGAGCAGTACTTC,CASNLGQGGPYEQYF
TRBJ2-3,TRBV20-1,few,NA,TGCAGTGCTAGAGAAAGAAAGAGCGAAGAGTATTTT,CSARERKSEEYF
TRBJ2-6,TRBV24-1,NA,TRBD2,TGTGCCACCAGCTCTCTAGCGGGGCCCTCTGGGGCCAACGTCCTGACTTTC,CATSSLAGPSGANVLTF
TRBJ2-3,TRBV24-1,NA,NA,TGTGCCACCAGTGATTTCGAGCACAGATACGCGTATTTT,CATSDFEHRYAYF
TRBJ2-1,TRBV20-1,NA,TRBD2,TGCAGTGCTAGAGTCCAGCTAGCGGCTTCCTACAATGAGCAGTTCTTC,CSARVQLAASYNEQFF
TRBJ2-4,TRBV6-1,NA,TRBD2,TGTGCCAGCAGACGACTAGCGGGAGGGGAAAACATTCAGTACTTC,CASRRLAGGENIQYF
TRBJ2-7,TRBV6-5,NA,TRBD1,TGTGCCAGCAGTTACGGAGGACAGGGGAGCTCCTACGAGCAGTACTTC,CASSYGGQGSSYEQYF
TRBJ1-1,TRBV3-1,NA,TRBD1,TGTGCCAGCAGCCAAGGGACAGGGGCTCTCACTGAAGCTTTCTTT,CASSQGTGALTEAFF
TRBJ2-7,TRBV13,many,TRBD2,TGTGCCACGCGAGCGGGAGGCTCCTACGAGCAGTACTTC,CATRAGGSYEQYF
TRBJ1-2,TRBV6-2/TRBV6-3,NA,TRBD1,TGTGCCAGCAGAGGACAGGGGTTGTACTATGGCTACACCTTC,CASRGQGLYYGYTF
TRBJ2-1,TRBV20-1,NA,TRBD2,TGCAGTGCTAGAGACCGGACTAGCCTCAATGAGCAGTTCTTC,CSARDRTSLNEQFF
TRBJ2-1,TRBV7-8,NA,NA,TGTGCCAGCAAGTCCTCAGGCAGAGTATACAATGAGCAGTTCTTC,CASKSSGRVYNEQFF
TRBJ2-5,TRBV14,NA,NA,TGTGCCAGCAGCCAACAAATCTCCGGCGAGCCCCAGTACTTC,CASSQQISGEPQYF
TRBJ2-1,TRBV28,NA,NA,TGTGCCAGCAACCGACGGCCGGGGAATGAGCAGTTCTTC,CASNRRPGNEQFF
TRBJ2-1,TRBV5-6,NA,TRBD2,TGTGCCAGCAGCTCGGGCAGGGGACTAGCGGGAGTAGGTTTCAATGAGCAGTTCTTC,CASSSGRGLAGVGFNEQFF
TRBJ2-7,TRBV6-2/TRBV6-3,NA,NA,TGTGCCAGCAGCCGTATCACGGACAGCTACACTCCCTACGAGCAGTACTTC,CASSRITDSYTPYEQYF
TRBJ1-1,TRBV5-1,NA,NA,TGCGCCAGCAGCTTCAGGGAACGGAACACTGAAGCTTTCTTT,CASSFRERNTEAFF
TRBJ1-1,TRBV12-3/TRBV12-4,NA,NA,TGTGCCAGCAGTTTAGGGCGGTCGAACACTGAAGCTTTCTTT,CASSLGRSNTEAFF
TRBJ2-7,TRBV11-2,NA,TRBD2,TGTGCCAGCAGTTGGACTAGCAGCTACGAGCAGTACTTC,CASSWTSSYEQYF
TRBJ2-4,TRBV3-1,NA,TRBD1,TGTGCCAGCAGCCCGGGACAGAAAAACATTCAGTACTTC,CASSPGQKNIQYF
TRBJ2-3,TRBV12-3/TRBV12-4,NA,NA,TGTGCCAGCAGTTCCCAAGGGTCTTTCATTCCTAGCACAGATACGCAGTATTTT,CASSSQGSFIPSTDTQYF
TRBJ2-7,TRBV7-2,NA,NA,TGTGCCAGCAGCTTAGTCGGGACAAACAATGAGCAGTACTTC,CASSLVGTNNEQYF
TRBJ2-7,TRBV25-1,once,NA,TGTGCCAGCAGTGAACCAAACTCCTACGAGCAGTACTTC,CASSEPNSYEQYF
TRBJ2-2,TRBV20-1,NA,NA,TGCAGTGCTAGCCTTTACACCGGGGAGCTGTTTTTT,CSASLYTGELFF
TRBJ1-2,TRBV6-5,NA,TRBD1,TGTGCCAGCAGTTATCCCCGGACAGGGGGCGTTTTTTCTTATGGCTACACCTTC,CASSYPRTGGVFSYGYTF
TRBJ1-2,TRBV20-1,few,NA,TGCAGTGCTAGAGGCCAACCCAACTATGGCTACACCTTC,CSARGQPNYGYTF
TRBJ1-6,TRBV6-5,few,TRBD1,TGTGCCAGCAGCAGACAGGGGGGACGTTCACCCCTCCACTTT,CASSRQGGRSPLHF